A selection of T cell receptor beta chains follows, all from one sample in a study of cytomegalovirus exposure and HLA in healthy donors. TCRdb's table, derived via immunoSEQ multiplex PCR, lists solely in-frame clones and lacks some. This table has about 160,000 clones, approximately 89% appearing once. The sample consisted of PBMCs. All receptors derive from a man between 18 and 35 years old in good health and CMV-seropositive. CDR3s include the opening cysteine and the closing phenylalanine or tryptophan. D genes are given only for firm matches. A clone size is listed for some rows: how often the clone was seen (once, few, many), or a class if it is expanded.

TGTGCCAGCTCACCGGGACAGGGAGGGGATCAGCCCCAGCATTTT CASSPGQGGDQPQHF TRBD1 few TRBJ1-5 TRBV18
TGTGCCAGCGCGACTAGCGGGAGGGCCCAATACGAGCAGTACTTC CASATSGRAQYEQYF TRBD2 . TRBJ2-7 TRBV28
TGTGCCAGTAGTATCGTTTCCGGGACAGTAAACACCGGGGAGCTGTTTTTT CASSIVSGTVNTGELFF TRBD1 . TRBJ2-2 TRBV19
TGTGCCAGCTCACCCCAAGTCAACACCGGGACAGGGGGGTCCTACGAGCAGTACTTC CASSPQVNTGTGGSYEQYF TRBD1 . TRBJ2-7 TRBV18
TGTGCCAGCAGTCTTAGCGGGAGAGACTACGAGCAGTACTTC CASSLSGRDYEQYF TRBD2 . TRBJ2-7 TRBV6-1
TGTGCCATCAGTGAGCGGACAGATACGCAGTATTTT CAISERTDTQYF . . TRBJ2-3 TRBV10-3
TGCGCCAGCAGCCAAGTTTCCGCGTATACCTACAATGAGCAGTTCTTC CASSQVSAYTYNEQFF . . TRBJ2-1 TRBV4-1
TGTGCCAGCAGCGTGCGACTAGCGGAGCCCAATGAGCAGTTCTTC CASSVRLAEPNEQFF TRBD2 . TRBJ2-1 TRBV9
TGCGCCAGCAGCGTAACAGGGGGCGCCACTGAAGCTTTCTTT CASSVTGGATEAFF TRBD1 . TRBJ1-1 TRBV5-1
TGTGCCAGCAGTTACACCCTCCAGGGTGGCTACACCTTC CASSYTLQGGYTF . . TRBJ1-2 TRBV6-6
TGTGCCAGCTCCACACGCTCTGGGGCCAACGTCCTGACTTTC CASSTRSGANVLTF . . TRBJ2-6 TRBV18
TGTGCCAGCAGTGAACAGGGCAATTTCTACGAGCAGTACTTC CASSEQGNFYEQYF . . TRBJ2-7 TRBV2
TGTGCCAGCAGCCCATCCGGGTTGAACACTGAAGCTTTCTTT CASSPSGLNTEAFF . . TRBJ1-1 TRBV7-2
TGCGCCAGCAGCTTGGGGGGACTAGGCGAGCAGTACTTC CASSLGGLGEQYF TRBD2 . TRBJ2-7 TRBV5-1
TGCGCCAGCAGCTGGGGGCCTGACACAGATACGCAGTATTTT CASSWGPDTDTQYF . . TRBJ2-3 TRBV5-1
TGCGCCAGCAGCCAAGCCTACAGTAGCAATCAGCCCCAGCATTTT CASSQAYSSNQPQHF . . TRBJ1-5 TRBV4-1
TGTGCCAGCAGCACAACAAGTGGGGGACAGGGGGACGACGAGCAGTACTTC CASSTTSGGQGDDEQYF TRBD1 . TRBJ2-7 TRBV11-2
TGTGCCAGCAAAACCGAAGCGGGAGAGAGCTACGAGCAGTACTTC CASKTEAGESYEQYF TRBD2 . TRBJ2-7 TRBV6-1
TGTGCCAGCTCGCCCGGGACACACTCTGGAAACACCATATATTTT CASSPGTHSGNTIYF . . TRBJ1-3 TRBV18
TGCGCCAGCAGCCACGGGGGAGAGAACACTGAAGCTTTCTTT CASSHGGENTEAFF . . TRBJ1-1 TRBV4-1
TGTGCCAGCAGTCGTGGTATGGGCCTGGGGGCTCAGCCCCAGCATTTT CASSRGMGLGAQPQHF . . TRBJ1-5 TRBV5-6
TGTGCCAGCAGCCTGTCCGGGACAGGGTCCTACAATGAGCAGTTCTTC CASSLSGTGSYNEQFF TRBD1 . TRBJ2-1 TRBV5-6
TGTGCCAGTAGTATAGTTGGCAGTAATTATGAAAAACTGTTTTTT CASSIVGSNYEKLFF . . TRBJ1-4 TRBV19
TGTGCCAGCAAGGGGCATGCAACTAATGAAAAACTGTTTTTT CASKGHATNEKLFF . . TRBJ1-4 TRBV28
TGTGCCAGCAGCGAACTAGCGGGAGGCGGTGGTGAGCAGTTCTTC CASSELAGGGGEQFF TRBD2 few TRBJ2-1 TRBV11-3
TGTGCCAGCAGTGACAAGGACAGTTCTGGGGCCAACGTCCTGACTTTC CASSDKDSSGANVLTF . many TRBJ2-6 TRBV6-4
TGTGCCAGCAGCTTGGGGGGACTAGCCCAAGAGACCCAGTACTTC CASSLGGLAQETQYF TRBD2 . TRBJ2-5 TRBV5-6
TGTGCCAGCAGCGAACCCGCACGGGGAACTGGGGATACGCAGTATTTT CASSEPARGTGDTQYF . . TRBJ2-3 TRBV6-1
TGTGCCAGCAGCTCGGGACAAAACTACGAGCAGTACTTC CASSSGQNYEQYF . . TRBJ2-7 TRBV7-3
TGTGCCAGCTCCCCGTTTGGTAGCGGCTCCTACAATGAGCAGTTCTTC CASSPFGSGSYNEQFF . . TRBJ2-1 TRBV18
TGTGCCATTTCGGGACTAGCGGACAATGAGCAGTTCTTC CAISGLADNEQFF TRBD2 . TRBJ2-1 TRBV10-3
TGTGCCAGCAGGGTGGGACAGGGTAAGAACACTGAAGCTTTCTTT CASRVGQGKNTEAFF TRBD1 . TRBJ1-1 TRBV7-6
TGCGCCAGCAGCTTGATACAGGGAATTGGCTACACCTTC CASSLIQGIGYTF . . TRBJ1-2 TRBV5-1
TGCGCCAGCAGCTTGTCAGCTAACTATGGCTACACCTTC CASSLSANYGYTF . few TRBJ1-2 TRBV5-1
TGTGCCAGCAGCGTAGAAGGAACTAGCGTCTACGAGCAGTACTTC CASSVEGTSVYEQYF TRBD2 few TRBJ2-7 TRBV9
TGTGCCAGTAGTGTCGGGACAGTTAGCTCTGGAAACACCATATATTTT CASSVGTVSSGNTIYF TRBD1 . TRBJ1-3 TRBV19
TGTGCCATCGCAGCGGGAGGGCCGACGGATACGCAGTATTTT CAIAAGGPTDTQYF TRBD2 . TRBJ2-3 TRBV10-3
TGTGCCAGCAGCTTAAATCTAGCGGGTTCCTACAATGAGCAGTTCTTC CASSLNLAGSYNEQFF TRBD2 . TRBJ2-1 TRBV7-2
TGTGCCAGCAGTGACAAATTCCGCCCGACAGGGGGCCGTTCCGGGCAGTACTTC CASSDKFRPTGGRSGQYF TRBD1 . TRBJ2-7 TRBV25-1
TGTGCCAGCAGTGACAGGGAGGAAAATGAGCAGTTCTTC CASSDREENEQFF . . TRBJ2-1 TRBV6-4
TGCGCCAGCAGACCGGGACTAGCGGGAGTCGGCACCGGGGAGCTGTTTTTT CASRPGLAGVGTGELFF TRBD2 . TRBJ2-2 TRBV4-1
TGTGCCAGCAGCCCCGTGCCGGGACAGACTTACACTGAAGCTTTCTTT CASSPVPGQTYTEAFF TRBD1 . TRBJ1-1 TRBV7-3
TGTGCCAGCAGTGAGGGAGTCTCCACAGATACGCAGTATTTT CASSEGVSTDTQYF . . TRBJ2-3 TRBV2
TGTGCCAGCAGCACACACAGGAACACTGAAGCTTTCTTT CASSTHRNTEAFF . . TRBJ1-1 TRBV7-3
TGTGCCAGCAGCTTAGCGGAGATAGCGGAGAACACCGGGGAGCTGTTTTTT CASSLAEIAENTGELFF . . TRBJ2-2 TRBV7-9
TGTGCCAGCAGTCCCATAGCGGGAGGGCCGGAGACCCAGTACTTC CASSPIAGGPETQYF TRBD2 . TRBJ2-5 TRBV27
TGTGCCAGCAGCGGGGTCGCAGGGGACACCATTCCTCAGGGGGAGCAGTACTTC CASSGVAGDTIPQGEQYF . . TRBJ2-7 TRBV11-2
TGTGCCAGCAGCTATAAAAGGGCGGGTGAAAAACTGTTTTTT CASSYKRAGEKLFF . once TRBJ1-4 TRBV7-8
TGTGCCAGCAGAACTAGCACAGATACGCAGTATTTT CASRTSTDTQYF . . TRBJ2-3 TRBV6-5
TGTGCCAACGATACTTCCTACGAGCAGTACTTC CANDTSYEQYF . few TRBJ2-7 TRBV6-5